The source of this T cell receptor beta chain is a study of cytomegalovirus exposure and HLA in healthy donors. General study findings and limits: One variant, a missense change in DCLRE1C, was linked in a later analysis to TCR beta V- and J-gene trimming. In a later analysis, most CMV-associated TCR beta chains appeared HLA-restricted. Per published accounts, TCR beta sequences correctly predicted the HLA-A and HLA-B alleles of most subjects. Differences between HLA loci emerged in a later analysis of TCR association rates, with DRB1 most and HLA-C fewest.

A multiplex PCR was run with 60 Vbeta primers and 13 Jbeta primers. The protocol was immunoSEQ multiplex PCR, while the TCRdb copy is restricted to in-frame clones and leaves out a portion. The sample holds fewer than 150,000 clones, about 80% seen once. With respect to this clone: Its specificity is not known.

V lost 5 bases, J lost 1 base, and 15 bases lay in between. This CDR3 spans 16 amino acids. Germline V gene lookup returns CDR1 SGHTA and CDR2 FQGNSA. Sequenced: PBMCs. The sequence derives from a young man in good health and CMV-seronegative. The chain carries TRBV7-2 and TRBJ1-5, with D possibly TRBD1 on 6 matching bases. For the CDR3, the DNA is TGTGCCAGCAGCGGACAAATGGGGGCCAGCAATCAGCCCCAGCATTTT. Translation: CASSGQMGASNQPQHF.